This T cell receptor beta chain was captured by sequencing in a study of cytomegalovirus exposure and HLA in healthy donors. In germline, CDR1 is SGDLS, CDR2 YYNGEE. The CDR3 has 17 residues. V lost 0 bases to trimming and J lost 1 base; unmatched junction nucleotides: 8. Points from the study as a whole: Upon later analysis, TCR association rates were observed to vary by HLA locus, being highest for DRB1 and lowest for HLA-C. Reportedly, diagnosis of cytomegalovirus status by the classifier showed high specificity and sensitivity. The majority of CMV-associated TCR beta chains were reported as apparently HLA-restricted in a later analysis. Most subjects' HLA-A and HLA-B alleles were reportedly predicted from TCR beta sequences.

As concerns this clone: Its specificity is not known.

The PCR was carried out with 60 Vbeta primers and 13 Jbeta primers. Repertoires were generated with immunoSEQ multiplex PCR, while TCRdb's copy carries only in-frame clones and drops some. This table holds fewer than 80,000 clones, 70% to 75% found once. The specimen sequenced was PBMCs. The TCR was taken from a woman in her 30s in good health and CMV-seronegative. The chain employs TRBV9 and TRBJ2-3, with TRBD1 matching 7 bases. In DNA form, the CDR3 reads TGTGCCAGCAGCGTAGCCCCGACAGGGAGTGGCACAGATACGCAGTATTTT. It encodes CASSVAPTGSGTDTQYF.